This TCR beta chain was identified in a study of lymphopenia after photon versus proton radiotherapy. Notes on the study in general: In patients who died, overall survival fell as post-nadir TCR diversity dropped more.

The table came from immunoSEQ multiplex PCR; TCRdb's copy has only in-frame clones and leaves some out. The sample contains fewer than 25,000 clones, about four fifths of which appear only once. Germline CDR1 and CDR2: MNHEY and SVGAGI. This CDR3 comprises 16 residues. With 0 bases removed from V and 0 bases from J, the gap between germline ends came to 10 bases. Remarks on this clone: Its antigen is not known.

The chain is built from TRBV6-5 and TRBJ2-3; perhaps TRBD1 as D (5 bases). This TCR derives from a man aged 35 to 55 with gastric cancer. This specimen consisted of peripheral blood, obtained from a patient treated with photon-based radiotherapy. The CDR3 spells CASSYSTRVSTDTQYF. CDR3 sequence (DNA): TGTGCCAGCAGTTACTCGACCAGGGTTAGCACAGATACGCAGTATTTT.